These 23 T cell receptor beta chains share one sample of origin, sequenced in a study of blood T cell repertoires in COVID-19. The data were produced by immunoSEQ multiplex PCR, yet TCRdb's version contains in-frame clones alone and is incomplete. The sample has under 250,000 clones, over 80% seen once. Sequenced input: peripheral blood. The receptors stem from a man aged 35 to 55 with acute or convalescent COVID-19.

The CDR3 DNA sequence: TGTGCCAGCAGTGAATCGGAGGATAACATGAACACTGAAGCTTTCTTT. Translation: CASSESEDNMNTEAFF. This chain connects TRBV6-1 to TRBJ1-1; D call uncertain. Trimming took 2 bases from V and 0 from J, leaving 13 bases between them. This CDR3 region has 16 residues. The germline V gene encodes CDR1 MNHNS and CDR2 SASEGT.

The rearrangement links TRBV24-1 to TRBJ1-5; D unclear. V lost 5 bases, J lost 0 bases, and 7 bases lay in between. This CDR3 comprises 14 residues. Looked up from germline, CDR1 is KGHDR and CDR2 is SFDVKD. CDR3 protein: CATSARYSNQPQHF. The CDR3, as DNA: TGTGCCACCAGTGCCAGGTATAGCAATCAGCCCCAGCATTTT.

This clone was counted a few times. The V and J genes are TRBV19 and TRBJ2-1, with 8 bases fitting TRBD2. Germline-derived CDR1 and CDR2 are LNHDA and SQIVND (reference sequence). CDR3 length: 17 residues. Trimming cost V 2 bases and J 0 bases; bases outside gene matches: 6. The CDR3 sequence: CASSITTSGSSYNEQFF. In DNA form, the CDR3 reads TGTGCCAGTAGTATAACAACTAGCGGAAGCTCCTACAATGAGCAGTTCTTC.

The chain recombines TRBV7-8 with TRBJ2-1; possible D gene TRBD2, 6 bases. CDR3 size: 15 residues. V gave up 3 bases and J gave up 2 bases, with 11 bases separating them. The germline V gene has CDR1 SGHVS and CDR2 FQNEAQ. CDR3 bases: TGTGCCAGCAGCTTCGGCGGAGGGGCCTACAATGAGCAGTTCTTC. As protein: CASSFGGGAYNEQFF.

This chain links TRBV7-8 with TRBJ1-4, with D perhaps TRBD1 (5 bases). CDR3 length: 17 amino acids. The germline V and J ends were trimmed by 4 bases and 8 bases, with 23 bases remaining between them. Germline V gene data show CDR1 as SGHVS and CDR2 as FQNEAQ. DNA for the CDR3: TGTGCCAGCAGCTCCCCTCCCCGTGGGGGGTGGAACGAAAAACTGTTTTTT. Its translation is CASSSPPRGGWNEKLFF.

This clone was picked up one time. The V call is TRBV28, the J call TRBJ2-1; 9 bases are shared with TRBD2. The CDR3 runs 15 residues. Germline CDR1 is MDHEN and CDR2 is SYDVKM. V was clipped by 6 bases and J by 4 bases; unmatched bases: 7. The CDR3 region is CASRIASGVYNEQFF. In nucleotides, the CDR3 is TGTGCCAGCAGAATAGCTAGCGGGGTGTACAATGAGCAGTTCTTC.

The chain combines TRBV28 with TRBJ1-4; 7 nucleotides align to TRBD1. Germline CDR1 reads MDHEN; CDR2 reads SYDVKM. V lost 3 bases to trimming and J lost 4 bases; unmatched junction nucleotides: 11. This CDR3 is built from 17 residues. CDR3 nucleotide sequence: TGTGCCAGCAGTTTCGTCGCTACCGGGACAGATAATGAAAAACTGTTTTTT. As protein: CASSFVATGTDNEKLFF.

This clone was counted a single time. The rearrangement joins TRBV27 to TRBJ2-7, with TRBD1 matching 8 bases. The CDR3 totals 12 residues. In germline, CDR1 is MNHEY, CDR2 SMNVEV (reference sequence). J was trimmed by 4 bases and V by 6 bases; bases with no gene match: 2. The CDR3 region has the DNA TGTGCCAGCAGAACAGGGGGGTACGAGCAGTACTTC. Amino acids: CASRTGGYEQYF.

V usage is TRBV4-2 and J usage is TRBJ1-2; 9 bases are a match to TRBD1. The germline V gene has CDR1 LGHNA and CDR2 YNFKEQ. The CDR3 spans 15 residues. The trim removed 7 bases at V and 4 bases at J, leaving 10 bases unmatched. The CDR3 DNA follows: TGTGCCAGCAAAGAGAACAGGGGGCGGATCTATGGCTACACCTTC. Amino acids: CASKENRGRIYGYTF.

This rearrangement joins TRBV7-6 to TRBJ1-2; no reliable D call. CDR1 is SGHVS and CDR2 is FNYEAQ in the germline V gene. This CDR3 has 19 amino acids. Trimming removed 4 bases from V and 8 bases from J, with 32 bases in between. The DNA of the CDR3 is TGTGCCAGCAGCTCACCCGGGCAAGTGAGGGATCCTGTATCCTCAGGCTACACCTTC. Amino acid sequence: CASSSPGQVRDPVSSGYTF.

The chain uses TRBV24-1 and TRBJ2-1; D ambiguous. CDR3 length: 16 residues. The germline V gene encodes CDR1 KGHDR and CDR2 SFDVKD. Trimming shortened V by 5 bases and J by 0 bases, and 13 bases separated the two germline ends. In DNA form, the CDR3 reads TGTGCCACCAGTGCCCACGCGGCAAGCTCCTACAATGAGCAGTTCTTC. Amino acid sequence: CATSAHAASSYNEQFF.

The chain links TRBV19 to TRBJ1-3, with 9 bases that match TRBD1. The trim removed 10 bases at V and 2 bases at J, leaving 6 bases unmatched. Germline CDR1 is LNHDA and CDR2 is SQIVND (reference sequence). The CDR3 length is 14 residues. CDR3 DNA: TGTGCCACCAGATGGGACAGGGCTGGAAACACCATATATTTT. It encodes CATRWDRAGNTIYF.

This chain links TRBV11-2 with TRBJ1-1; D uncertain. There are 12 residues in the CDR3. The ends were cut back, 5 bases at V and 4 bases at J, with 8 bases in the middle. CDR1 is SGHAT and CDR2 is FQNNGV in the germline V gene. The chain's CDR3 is CASSHEVTEAFF. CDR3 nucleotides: TGTGCCAGCAGCCACGAGGTCACTGAAGCTTTCTTT. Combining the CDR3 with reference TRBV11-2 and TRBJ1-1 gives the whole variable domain EAGVAQSPRYKIIEKRQSVAFWCNPISGHATLYWYQQILGQGPKLLIQFQNNGVVDDSQLPKDRFSAERLKGVDSTLKIQPAKLEDSAVYLCASSHEVTEAFFGQGTRLTVV.

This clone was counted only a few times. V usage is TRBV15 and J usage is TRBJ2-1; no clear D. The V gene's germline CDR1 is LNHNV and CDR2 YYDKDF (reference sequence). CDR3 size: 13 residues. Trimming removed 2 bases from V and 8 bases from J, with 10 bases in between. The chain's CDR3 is CATSRQTMDEQFF. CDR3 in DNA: TGTGCCACCAGCAGACAAACAATGGATGAGCAGTTCTTC.

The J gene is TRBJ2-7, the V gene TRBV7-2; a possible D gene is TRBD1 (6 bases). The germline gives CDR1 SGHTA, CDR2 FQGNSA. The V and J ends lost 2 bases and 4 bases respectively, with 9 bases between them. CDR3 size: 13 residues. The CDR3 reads CASSLTRGYEQYF. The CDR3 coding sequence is TGTGCCAGCAGCTTAACCAGGGGTTACGAGCAGTACTTC.

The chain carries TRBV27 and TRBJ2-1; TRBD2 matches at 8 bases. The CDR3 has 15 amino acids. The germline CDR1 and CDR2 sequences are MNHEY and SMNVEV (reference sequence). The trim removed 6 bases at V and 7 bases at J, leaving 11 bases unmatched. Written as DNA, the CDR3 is TGTGCCAGCAGCCGCCAGTTTAGCGGGGCGAATGAGCAGTTCTTC. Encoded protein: CASSRQFSGANEQFF.

The CDR3 coding sequence is TGTGCCAGTAGTATGATTGGGGGCGCGGAAGGCTACACCTTC. Encoded protein: CASSMIGGAEGYTF. The chain couples TRBV19 to TRBJ1-2, with a possible D match to TRBD1 (6 bases). Trimming removed 3 bases from V and 8 bases from J, with 16 bases in between. The CDR3 is 14 amino acids. Germline lookup yields CDR1 LNHDA and CDR2 SQIVND (reference sequence).

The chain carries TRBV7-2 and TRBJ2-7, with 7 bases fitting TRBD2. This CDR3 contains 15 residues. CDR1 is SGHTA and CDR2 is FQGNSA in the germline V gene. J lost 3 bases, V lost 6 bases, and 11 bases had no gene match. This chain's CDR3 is CASSTSSGGGYEQYF. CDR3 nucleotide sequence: TGTGCCAGCAGTACCTCTTCTGGGGGGGGCTACGAGCAGTACTTC.

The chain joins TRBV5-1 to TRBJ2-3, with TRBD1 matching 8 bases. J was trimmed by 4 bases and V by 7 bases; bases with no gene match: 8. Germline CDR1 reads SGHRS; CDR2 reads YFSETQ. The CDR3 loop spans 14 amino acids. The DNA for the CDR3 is TGCGCCAGCCTTCGTTCAGGGGGCGCAGATACGCAGTATTTT. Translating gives CASLRSGGADTQYF.

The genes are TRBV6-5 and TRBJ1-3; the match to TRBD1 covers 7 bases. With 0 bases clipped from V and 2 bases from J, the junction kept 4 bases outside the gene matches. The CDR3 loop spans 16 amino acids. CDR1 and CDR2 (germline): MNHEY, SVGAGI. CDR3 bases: TGTGCCAGCAGTTACTCATATACAGGGGCTGGAAACACCATATATTTT. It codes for CASSYSYTGAGNTIYF.

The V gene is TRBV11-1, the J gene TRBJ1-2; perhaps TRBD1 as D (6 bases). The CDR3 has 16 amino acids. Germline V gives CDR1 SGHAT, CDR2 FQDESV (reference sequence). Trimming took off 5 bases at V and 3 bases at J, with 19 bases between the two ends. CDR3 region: CASSRSYGTRDYGYTF. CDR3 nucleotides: TGTGCCAGCAGCCGCTCATATGGGACAAGAGACTATGGCTACACCTTC.

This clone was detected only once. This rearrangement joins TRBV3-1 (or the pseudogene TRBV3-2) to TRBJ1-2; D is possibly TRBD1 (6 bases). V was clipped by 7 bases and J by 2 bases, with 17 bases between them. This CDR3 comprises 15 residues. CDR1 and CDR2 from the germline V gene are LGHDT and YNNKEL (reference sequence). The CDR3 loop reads CASTQAGGANYGYTF. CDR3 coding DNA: TGTGCCAGCACTCAGGCGGGGGGCGCAAACTATGGCTACACCTTC.

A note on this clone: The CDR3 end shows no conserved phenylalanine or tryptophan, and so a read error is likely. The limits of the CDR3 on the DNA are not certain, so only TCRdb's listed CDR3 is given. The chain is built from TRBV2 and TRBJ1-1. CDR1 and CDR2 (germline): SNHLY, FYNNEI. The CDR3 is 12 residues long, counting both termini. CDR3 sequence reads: CASTAAGGGHEL.